The next 14 T cell receptor beta chains were all read from a single sample in a study of regulatory T cells in long-lasting Graves disease. Sequencing libraries for TCR beta were prepared with iRepertoire HTBI primers and Arm-PCR of CDR3 regions. TCRdb called the multiplex PCR reads again in MiXCR, with one record for every CDR3 protein. Of 200,000 to 250,000 distinct CDR3 sequences listed, 15% to 20% are singletons. The time point: newly diagnosed GD, antithyroid drugs for less than 3 months. The TCR library was prepared using RNA isolated from PBMCs. Sequenced material: peripheral blood mononuclear cells (PBMCs), taken at new diagnosis, from a patient treated with antithyroid drugs. The receptor set was obtained from a female donor with Graves disease.

There are many counts of this clonotype. This chain links TRBV15 with TRBJ1-2; no reliable D call. V lost 2 bases and J 4 bases, leaving 5 bases between the germline ends. This CDR3 contains 12 residues. Germline lookup yields CDR1 LNHNV and CDR2 YYDKDF (reference sequence). The CDR3 nucleotides are TGTGCCACCAGCAGATATGCCTATGGCTACACCTTC. Protein product: CATSRYAYGYTF. Full variable domain (remainder filled in from reference TRBV15 and TRBJ1-2): DAMVIQNPRYQVTQFGKPVTLSCSQTLNHNVMYWYQQKSSQAPKLLFHYYDKDFNNEADTPDNFQSRRPNTSFCFLDIRSPGLGDTAMYLCATSRYAYGYTFGSGTRLTVV.

This chain links TRBV4-1 with TRBJ1-1; a weak D match, TRBD1 (6 bases). V dropped 3 bases and J dropped 7 bases, with 12 bases sitting between them. CDR3 length equals 13 residues. Germline V gene data show CDR1 as MGHRA and CDR2 as YSYEKL. The CDR3 spells CASSQDQGREAFF. CDR3 nucleotide sequence: TGCGCCAGCAGCCAGGACCAGGGGCGTGAAGCTTTCTTT.

This chain links TRBV6-1 with TRBJ2-7, with TRBD2 identical over 11 bases. Looked up from germline, CDR1 is MNHNS and CDR2 is SASEGT. V gave up 5 bases and J gave up 4 bases; unmatched junction bases: 16. This CDR3 has 18 amino acids. As DNA, the CDR3 is TGTGCCAGCAGTAGAAAATTCGGTAGCGGGAGGGCCGGGTACGAGCAGTACTTC. This codes for CASSRKFGSGRAGYEQYF.

This clonotype appeared many times. V is TRBV2 and J is TRBJ2-2; D is unclear. The V gene's germline CDR1 is SNHLY and CDR2 FYNNEI. The length of the CDR3 is 14 residues. V dropped 6 bases and J dropped 6 bases, with 14 bases sitting between them. CDR3 DNA sequence: TGTGCCAGCAGAGGCGAATTGGCGTCCGGGGAGCTGTTTTTT. Encoded protein: CASRGELASGELFF.

The rearrangement links TRBV20-1 to TRBJ2-1, with D possibly matching TRBD1 (5 bases). From germline, CDR1 is DFQATT and CDR2 SNEGSKA (reference sequence). The CDR3 is made up of 13 amino acids. V lost 6 bases and J 6 bases, leaving 15 bases between the germline ends. The CDR3 reads CSAEGARSNEQFF. The CDR3, as DNA: TGCAGTGCCGAAGGGGCTAGAAGCAATGAGCAGTTCTTC.

This clonotype was found many times. CDR3 sequence (DNA): TGTGCCAGCAGCTTATTCGAGGCGGACAGGGATGGCTACACCTTC. This translates into CASSLFEADRDGYTF. The chain joins TRBV11-3 to TRBJ1-2, with TRBD1 identical over 8 bases. Trimming removed 2 bases from V and 6 bases from J; junction bases left unmatched: 8. The CDR3 spans 15 residues. Per germline, CDR1 SGHNT and CDR2 YENEEA.

A remark on this clonotype: This may arise from a read error, as a much more abundant clone is one base away. This chain joins TRBV7-2 and TRBJ2-1; TRBD2 matches at 7 bases. J lost 7 bases, V lost 1 base, and 7 bases had no gene match. The germline V gene encodes CDR1 SGHTA and CDR2 FQGNSA. The CDR3 runs to 15 residues. The CDR3 DNA is TGTACCAGCAGCTTAGTCTCTAGCGGCGTGAATGAGCAGTTCTTC. Translated: CTSSLVSSGVNEQFF.

In its sample, this clonotype was seen many times. The V gene is TRBV15, the J gene TRBJ1-4; D is uncertain. The germline V and J ends were trimmed by 0 bases and 8 bases, with 7 bases remaining between them. CDR1 and CDR2 (germline): LNHNV, YYDKDF (reference sequence). The CDR3 spans 13 residues. The CDR3 coding sequence is TGTGCCACCAGCAGAGATAGAAAGGAAAAACTGTTTTTT. Translating it yields CATSRDRKEKLFF.

The chain employs TRBV27 and TRBJ2-2; D is ambiguous. The CDR3 runs 15 residues. Germline-derived CDR1 and CDR2 are MNHEY and SMNVEV (reference sequence). Trimming left V 3 bases short and J 3 bases short, with 11 bases between. In DNA, the CDR3 is TGTGCCAGCAGTTTCGAAGGCCCGTACACCGGGGAGCTGTTTTTT. As protein: CASSFEGPYTGELFF.

The chain links TRBV20-1 to TRBJ1-1, with a weak D call TRBD1 (5 bases). The germline V gene has CDR1 DFQATT and CDR2 SNEGSKA (reference sequence). This CDR3 spans 12 amino acids. The chain's CDR3 is CSGSGLPAEAFF. CDR3 sequence (DNA): TGCAGCGGGTCGGGACTTCCCGCTGAAGCTTTCTTT.

With regard to this clonotype: A much larger clone is a single base away; this may be a read error. The chain links TRBV5-1 to TRBJ2-1; D gene unclear. V lost 3 bases to trimming and J lost 7 bases, with 14 bases between them. Germline loops: CDR1 SGHRS, CDR2 YFSETQ. This CDR3 is built from 14 residues. The CDR3 reads CASSSAPRMNEQFF. The CDR3 region has the DNA TGCGCCAGCAGCTCGGCCCCCAGGATGAATGAGCAGTTCTTC.

This clonotype was seen many times. The rearrangement uses TRBV2 and TRBJ2-2, with 12 bases matching TRBD2. Trimming cost V 7 bases and J 7 bases; bases outside gene matches: 10. The CDR3 spans 16 residues. The V gene's germline CDR1 is SNHLY and CDR2 FYNNEI. The CDR3 is CASNIPSGRAGGELFF. The CDR3 DNA is TGTGCCAGCAATATTCCTAGCGGGAGGGCCGGCGGGGAGCTGTTTTTT.

There are many counts of this clonotype. This rearrangement joins TRBV30 to TRBJ2-2; no definite D call. CDR1 and CDR2 from the germline V gene are GTSNPN and SVGIG (reference sequence). CDR3 size: 11 residues. Trimming pared 5 bases from V and 6 bases from J, leaving 7 bases between. The CDR3 here is CAWSWAGELFF. In DNA form, the CDR3 reads TGTGCCTGGTCGTGGGCCGGGGAGCTGTTTTTT.

This clonotype has ten or more counts. The chain couples TRBV30 to TRBJ1-1; no reliable D call. The CDR3 is 12 amino acids. CDR1 is GTSNPN, CDR2 SVGIG, per germline (reference sequence). Deletions cut 2 bases from V and 1 base from J, with 5 bases between. CDR3 sequence reads: CAWSKENTEAFF. CDR3 DNA: TGTGCCTGGAGTAAAGAGAACACTGAAGCTTTCTTT.